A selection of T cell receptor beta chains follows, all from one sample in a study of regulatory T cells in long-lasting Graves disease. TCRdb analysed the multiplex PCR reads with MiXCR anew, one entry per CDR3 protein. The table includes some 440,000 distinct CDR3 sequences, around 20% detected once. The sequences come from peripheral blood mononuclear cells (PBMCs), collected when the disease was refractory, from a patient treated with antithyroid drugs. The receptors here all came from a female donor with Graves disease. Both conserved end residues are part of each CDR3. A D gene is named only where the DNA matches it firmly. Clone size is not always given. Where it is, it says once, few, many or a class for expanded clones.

TGTGCCAGCAGTTTTCGGGGGGGGGTAGGCGAGCAGTACTTC	CASSFRGGVGEQYF	TRBD2	TRBV12-3/TRBV12-4	TRBJ2-7	many
TGTGCCAGCAGCTCCCTCATGGGGCAAAACACAGATACGCAGTATTTT	CASSSLMGQNTDTQYF	NA	TRBV11-2	TRBJ2-3	few
TGTGCCAGCAGATCCTCTGTTAATGAAAAACTGTTTTTT	CASRSSVNEKLFF	NA	TRBV6-1	TRBJ1-4	few
TGTGCCAGCAGCCCGACCGGGCGCAATCAGCCCCAGCATTTT	CASSPTGRNQPQHF	NA	TRBV28	TRBJ1-5	many
TGTGCCGGCAGCTTAGGACAGGGTGAAGCTTTCTTT	CAGSLGQGEAFF	TRBD1	TRBV5-8	TRBJ1-1	few
TGTGCCAGCAGCTTACTGACTAGAGCCTACGAGCAGTACTTC	CASSLLTRAYEQYF	NA	TRBV11-2	TRBJ2-7	many
TGTGCCAGCAGTTACTCGAGTGAAAACGACCCCTACGAGCAGTACTTC	CASSYSSENDPYEQYF	NA	TRBV6-2/TRBV6-3	TRBJ2-7	NA
TGTGCCAGCAGTTTCTTCACCGGGGGGCTGTTTTTT	CASSFFTGGLFF	NA	TRBV27	TRBJ2-2	NA
TGTGCCAGCAGTTTATCAGGGGAGCGTTCACCCCTCCACTTT	CASSLSGERSPLHF	NA	TRBV12-3/TRBV12-4	TRBJ1-6	many
TGTGCCAGCATGTTAACAGGGGGCCGTACGTTTGAGCAGTACTTC	CASMLTGGRTFEQYF	TRBD1	TRBV12-3/TRBV12-4	TRBJ2-7	many
TGCAGTGCTAGAGATGCCACGAGAGGCACAGATACGCAGTATTTT	CSARDATRGTDTQYF	NA	TRBV20-1	TRBJ2-3	NA
TGTGCCAGCAGCTTCGACCCCAAACCCTCCTACGAGCAGTACTTC	CASSFDPKPSYEQYF	NA	TRBV7-9	TRBJ2-7	few
TGTGCCAGCAGCTCGCCTCAGGACGGTAGCAATCAGCCCCAGCATTTT	CASSSPQDGSNQPQHF	NA	TRBV7-2	TRBJ1-5	NA
TGCAGTGCTAGGCCTGTCCGACGTACGAGCTCCTACAATGAGCAGTTCTTC	CSARPVRRTSSYNEQFF	NA	TRBV20-1	TRBJ2-1	few
TGTGCCAGCAGCTTAGTTGGCCCGGGACTAGTCTACGAGCAGTACTTC	CASSLVGPGLVYEQYF	TRBD2	TRBV7-2	TRBJ2-7	few
TGTGCCAGCAGCGTAGGGCAGGGCGAAGAGACCCAGTACTTC	CASSVGQGEETQYF	NA	TRBV9	TRBJ2-5	few
TGTGCCAGCACCGGGACCTTCAACACCGGGGAGCTGTTTTTT	CASTGTFNTGELFF	NA	TRBV19	TRBJ2-2	NA
TGTGCCAGCAGTCCACTGAGCGGGAGTGGGTACAATGAGCAGTTCTTC	CASSPLSGSGYNEQFF	TRBD2	TRBV27	TRBJ2-1	NA
TGTGCCAGCAGCCCTCGGGCAGGACGGGTAGGGCAGTACTTC	CASSPRAGRVGQYF	NA	TRBV27	TRBJ2-7	few
TGTGCCAGCAGTTACTCGCCGCTAAACACCGGGGAGCTGTTTTTT	CASSYSPLNTGELFF	NA	TRBV6-6	TRBJ2-2	many
TGTGCCAGCAGCTTGGCGGCGTCGTGGCAGTATTTT	CASSLAASWQYF	NA	TRBV5-4	TRBJ2-3	NA
TGCAGTGCTAGAGTGGGGTGGGACTATGGCTACACCTTC	CSARVGWDYGYTF	NA	TRBV20-1	TRBJ1-2	few
TGTGCCAGCAAGGGTGTCTCTGAAGCTTTCTTT	CASKGVSEAFF	NA	TRBV25-1	TRBJ1-1	few
TGCAGTGCTTTTACGAGTCAGGGACGAGATAGCTACACCTTC	CSAFTSQGRDSYTF	NA	TRBV20-1	TRBJ1-2	NA
TGTGCCAGCAGCTCGAGGACAGGGGGTGGTATTCTTGGCTACACCTTC	CASSSRTGGGILGYTF	TRBD1	TRBV7-9	TRBJ1-2	many
TGTGCCAGCAGTTCTCCAATGGAGGGCAGGTTATCCGATGAGCAGTTCTTC	CASSSPMEGRLSDEQFF	NA	TRBV28	TRBJ2-1	few
TGTGCCAGTAGTGTTACTAGCGGAACCTACGAGCAGTACTTC	CASSVTSGTYEQYF	TRBD2	TRBV19	TRBJ2-7	NA
TGCGCCAGCAGCTCGGGCGGGAGGTCCTACGAGCAGTACTTC	CASSSGGRSYEQYF	TRBD2	TRBV4-1	TRBJ2-7	NA
TGTGCCAGCCACAGGGGGCGCGACACTGAAGCTTTCTTT	CASHRGRDTEAFF	TRBD1	TRBV7-9	TRBJ1-1	few
TGTGCCAGCAGCCCAACTATGGGGCTAGCGGGATGGTACGAGCAGTACTTC	CASSPTMGLAGWYEQYF	TRBD2	TRBV28	TRBJ2-7	many
TGTGCCAGCAGCTTAACGCATGGAGATTACGAGCAGTACTTC	CASSLTHGDYEQYF	NA	TRBV7-3	TRBJ2-7	few
TGTGCCAGCAGTTACTCGGTCAGTAATCAGCCCCAGCATTTT	CASSYSVSNQPQHF	NA	TRBV6-2/TRBV6-3	TRBJ1-5	many
TGTGCCAGCATGCCCGGGGGGGCCCTAAAAGAGACCCAGTACTTC	CASMPGGALKETQYF	TRBD2	TRBV28	TRBJ2-5	many
TGCGCCAGCAGCTTGGGAGGCAGCAACAATGAGCAGTTCTTC	CASSLGGSNNEQFF	NA	TRBV5-1	TRBJ2-1	few
TGTGCCAGCAGCCCTAGACCGGGACAGCTTAACTATGGCTACACCTTC	CASSPRPGQLNYGYTF	TRBD1	TRBV7-8	TRBJ1-2	many
TGTGCCGGCAGCTTAGGGGGCACTGAAGCTTTCTTT	CAGSLGGTEAFF	NA	TRBV7-2	TRBJ1-1	NA
TGTGCCAGCAGAGGACGGACAGGGAATCTTCAGCCCCAGCATTTT	CASRGRTGNLQPQHF	TRBD1	TRBV28	TRBJ1-5	many
TGTGCCAGCAGGGCTAGCGATTCTGGGGCCAACGTCCTGACTTTC	CASRASDSGANVLTF	NA	TRBV6-1	TRBJ2-6	few
TGTGCCAGCAGTTACCTCCAAGCCTACGAGCAGTACTTC	CASSYLQAYEQYF	NA	TRBV6-5	TRBJ2-7	many
TGTGCCTGGAGGATGGGCTATGGCTACACCTTC	CAWRMGYGYTF	NA	TRBV30	TRBJ1-2	NA
TGTGCCAGTAGGACTAGCGGGAGAACCGGGGAGCTGTTTTTT	CASRTSGRTGELFF	TRBD2	TRBV19	TRBJ2-2	NA
TGTGCCAGCAGTGAAGAGGCTAGCGGGTACACAGATACGCAGTATTTT	CASSEEASGYTDTQYF	TRBD2	TRBV2	TRBJ2-3	few